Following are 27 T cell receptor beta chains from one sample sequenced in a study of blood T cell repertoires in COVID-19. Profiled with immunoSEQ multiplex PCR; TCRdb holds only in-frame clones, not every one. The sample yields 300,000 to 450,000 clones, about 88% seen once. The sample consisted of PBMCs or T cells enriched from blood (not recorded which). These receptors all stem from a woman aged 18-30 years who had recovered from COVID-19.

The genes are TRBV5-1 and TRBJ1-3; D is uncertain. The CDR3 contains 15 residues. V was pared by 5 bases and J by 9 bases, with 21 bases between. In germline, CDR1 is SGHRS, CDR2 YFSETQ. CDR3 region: CASSQSETGTGTIYF. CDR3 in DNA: TGCGCCAGCAGTCAATCTGAAACCGGCACGGGCACCATATATTTT.

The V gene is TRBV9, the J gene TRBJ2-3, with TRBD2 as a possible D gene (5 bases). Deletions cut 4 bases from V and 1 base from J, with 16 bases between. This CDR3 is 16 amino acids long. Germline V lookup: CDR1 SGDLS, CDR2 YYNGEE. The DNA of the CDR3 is TGTGCCAGCAGCCGTTATAGCGTGTGGGGCACAGATACGCAGTATTTT. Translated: CASSRYSVWGTDTQYF. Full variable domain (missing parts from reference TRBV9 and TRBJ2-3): DSGVTQTPKHLITATGQRVTLRCSPRSGDLSVYWYQQSLDQGLQFLIQYYNGEERAKGNILERFSAQQFPDLHSELNLSSLELGDSALYFCASSRYSVWGTDTQYFGPGTRLTVL.

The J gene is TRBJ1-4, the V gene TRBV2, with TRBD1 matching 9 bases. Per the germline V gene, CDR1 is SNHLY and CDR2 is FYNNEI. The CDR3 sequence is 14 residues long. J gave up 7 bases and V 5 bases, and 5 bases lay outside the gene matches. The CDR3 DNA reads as TGTGCCAGCAGTACCGGGACAGGGTTTGAAAAACTGTTTTTT. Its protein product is CASSTGTGFEKLFF.

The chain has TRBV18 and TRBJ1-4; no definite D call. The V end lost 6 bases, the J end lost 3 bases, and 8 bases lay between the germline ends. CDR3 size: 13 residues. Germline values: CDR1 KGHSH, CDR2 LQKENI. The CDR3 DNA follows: TGTGCCAGCTCCCCATCTGCTAATGAAAAACTGTTTTTT. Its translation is CASSPSANEKLFF.

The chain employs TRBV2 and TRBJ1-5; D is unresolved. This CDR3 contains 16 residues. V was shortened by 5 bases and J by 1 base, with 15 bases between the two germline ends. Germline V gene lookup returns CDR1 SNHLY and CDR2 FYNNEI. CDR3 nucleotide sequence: TGTGCCAGCAGTTCTACCAATTACGAAAGCAATCAGCCCCAGCATTTT. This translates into CASSSTNYESNQPQHF.

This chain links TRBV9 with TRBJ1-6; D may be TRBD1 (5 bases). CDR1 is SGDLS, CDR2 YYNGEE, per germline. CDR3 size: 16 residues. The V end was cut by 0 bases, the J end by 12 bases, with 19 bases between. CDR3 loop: CASSVAPAGYPGPLHF. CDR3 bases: TGTGCCAGCAGCGTAGCTCCGGCAGGGTACCCCGGACCCCTCCACTTT.

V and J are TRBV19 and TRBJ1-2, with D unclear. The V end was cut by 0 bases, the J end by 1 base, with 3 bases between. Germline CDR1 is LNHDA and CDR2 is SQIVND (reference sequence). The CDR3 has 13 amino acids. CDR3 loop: CASSIDLNYGYTF. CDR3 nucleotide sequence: TGTGCCAGTAGTATAGATCTTAACTATGGCTACACCTTC.

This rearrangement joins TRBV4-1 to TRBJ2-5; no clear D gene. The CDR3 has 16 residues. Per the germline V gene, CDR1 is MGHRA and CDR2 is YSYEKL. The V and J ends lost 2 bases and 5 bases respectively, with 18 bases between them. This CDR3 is CASSQIMSLLPETQYF. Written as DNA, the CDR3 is TGCGCCAGCAGCCAAATCATGTCCCTACTCCCTGAGACCCAGTACTTC.

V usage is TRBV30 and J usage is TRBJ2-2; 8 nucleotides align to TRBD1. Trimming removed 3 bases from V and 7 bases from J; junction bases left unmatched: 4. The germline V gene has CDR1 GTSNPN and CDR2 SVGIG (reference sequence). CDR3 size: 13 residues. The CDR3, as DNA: TGTGCCTGGAGGACAGGGGAGATCGGGGAGCTGTTTTTT. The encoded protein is CAWRTGEIGELFF. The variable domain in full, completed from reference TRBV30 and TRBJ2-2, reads SQTIHQWPATLVQPVGSPLSLECTVEGTSNPNLYWYRQAAGRGLQLLFYSVGIGQISSEVPQNLSASRPQDRQFILSSKKLLLSDSGFYLCAWRTGEIGELFFGEGSRLTVL.

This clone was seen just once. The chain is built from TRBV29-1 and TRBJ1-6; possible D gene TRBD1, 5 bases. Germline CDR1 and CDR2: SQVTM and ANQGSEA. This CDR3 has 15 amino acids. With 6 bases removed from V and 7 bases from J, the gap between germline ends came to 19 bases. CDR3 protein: CSVTTDEVGNSPLHF. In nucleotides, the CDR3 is TGCAGCGTCACGACAGATGAGGTCGGGAATTCACCCCTCCACTTT.

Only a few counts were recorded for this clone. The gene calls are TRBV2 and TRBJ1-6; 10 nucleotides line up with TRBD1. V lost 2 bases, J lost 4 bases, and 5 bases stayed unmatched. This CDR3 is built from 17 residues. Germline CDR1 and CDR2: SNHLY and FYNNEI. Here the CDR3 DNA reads TGTGCCAGCAGTGAATTGGGACAGGGGTTATATAATTCACCCCTCCACTTT. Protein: CASSELGQGLYNSPLHF.

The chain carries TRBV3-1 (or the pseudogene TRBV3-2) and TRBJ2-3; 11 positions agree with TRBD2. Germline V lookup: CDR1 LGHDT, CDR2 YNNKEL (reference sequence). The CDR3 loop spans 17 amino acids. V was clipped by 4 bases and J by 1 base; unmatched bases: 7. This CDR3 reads CASSLAGGPFGTDTQYF. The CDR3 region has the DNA TGTGCCAGCAGCCTAGCGGGGGGGCCGTTCGGCACAGATACGCAGTATTTT.

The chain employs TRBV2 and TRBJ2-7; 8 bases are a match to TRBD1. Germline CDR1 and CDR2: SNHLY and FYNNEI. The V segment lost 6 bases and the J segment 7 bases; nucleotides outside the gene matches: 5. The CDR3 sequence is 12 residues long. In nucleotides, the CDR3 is TGTGCCAGCAGCCAGGGGGCGCGGGAGCAGTACTTC. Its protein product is CASSQGAREQYF.

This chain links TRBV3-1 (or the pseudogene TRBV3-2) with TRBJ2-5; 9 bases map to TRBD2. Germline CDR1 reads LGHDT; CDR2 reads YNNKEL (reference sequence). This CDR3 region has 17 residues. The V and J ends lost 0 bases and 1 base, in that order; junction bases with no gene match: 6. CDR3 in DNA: TGTGCCAGCAGCCAAGAAATTAGCGGGGGCCTCCAAGAGACCCAGTACTTC. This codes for CASSQEISGGLQETQYF.

In DNA, the CDR3 is TGTGCCAGCAGCCCCCCCAGCGGGGGAGGAGGACAGACAGATACGCAGTATTTT. Protein: CASSPPSGGGGQTDTQYF. The chain links TRBV11-2 to TRBJ2-3, with 8 bases fitting TRBD2. Germline V gene lookup returns CDR1 SGHAT and CDR2 FQNNGV. The CDR3 loop spans 18 amino acids. J lost 3 bases, V lost 5 bases, and 16 bases had no gene match.

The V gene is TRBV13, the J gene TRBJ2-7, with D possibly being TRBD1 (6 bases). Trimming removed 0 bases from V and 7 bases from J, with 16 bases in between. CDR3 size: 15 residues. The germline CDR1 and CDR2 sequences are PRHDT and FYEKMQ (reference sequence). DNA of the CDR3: TGTGCCAGCAGCTTAGGCGGGACAAACCCCGGGGAGCAGTACTTC. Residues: CASSLGGTNPGEQYF.

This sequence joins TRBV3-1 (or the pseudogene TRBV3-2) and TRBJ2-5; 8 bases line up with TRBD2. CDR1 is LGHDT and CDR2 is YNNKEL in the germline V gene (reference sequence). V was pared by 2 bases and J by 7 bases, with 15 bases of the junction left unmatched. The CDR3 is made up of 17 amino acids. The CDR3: CASSQPAGAGGSPTQYF. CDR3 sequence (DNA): TGTGCCAGCAGCCAACCCGCCGGGGCGGGGGGCTCGCCGACCCAGTACTTC.

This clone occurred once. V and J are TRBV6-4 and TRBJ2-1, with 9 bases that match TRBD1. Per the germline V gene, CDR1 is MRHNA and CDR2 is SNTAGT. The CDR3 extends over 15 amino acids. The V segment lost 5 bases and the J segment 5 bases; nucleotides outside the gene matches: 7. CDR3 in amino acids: CASSPGTGIHNEQFF. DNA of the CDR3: TGTGCCAGCAGTCCCGGGACAGGGATACACAATGAGCAGTTCTTC.

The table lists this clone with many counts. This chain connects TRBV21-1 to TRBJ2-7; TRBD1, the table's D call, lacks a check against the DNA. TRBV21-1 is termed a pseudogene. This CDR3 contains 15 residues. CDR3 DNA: TGTGCCAGCAGCAAAAAAAAAGGACACTCCTACGAGCAGTACTTC. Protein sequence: CASSKKKGHSYEQYF.

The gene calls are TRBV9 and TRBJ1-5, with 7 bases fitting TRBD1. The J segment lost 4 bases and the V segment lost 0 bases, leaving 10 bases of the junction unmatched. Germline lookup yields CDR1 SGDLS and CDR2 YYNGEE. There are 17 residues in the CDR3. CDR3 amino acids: CASSVVKTGKLNQPQHF. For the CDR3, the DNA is TGTGCCAGCAGCGTAGTAAAGACAGGGAAGCTGAATCAGCCCCAGCATTTT. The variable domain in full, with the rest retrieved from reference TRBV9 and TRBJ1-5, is DSGVTQTPKHLITATGQRVTLRCSPRSGDLSVYWYQQSLDQGLQFLIQYYNGEERAKGNILERFSAQQFPDLHSELNLSSLELGDSALYFCASSVVKTGKLNQPQHFGDGTRLSIL.

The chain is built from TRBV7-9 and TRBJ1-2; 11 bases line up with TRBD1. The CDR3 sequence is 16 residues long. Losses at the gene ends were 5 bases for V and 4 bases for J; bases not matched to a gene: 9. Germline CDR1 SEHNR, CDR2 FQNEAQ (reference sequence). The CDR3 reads CASSDWTGGSFYGYTF. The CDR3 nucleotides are TGTGCCAGCAGCGATTGGACAGGGGGCTCGTTCTATGGCTACACCTTC.

The CDR3 nucleotides read TGTGCCAGCAGCGACAGGGGGCCCACAGATACGCAGTATTTT. It yields the protein CASSDRGPTDTQYF. V gene TRBV2 combines with J gene TRBJ2-3; 10 nucleotides agree with TRBD1. The junction had 2 bases not matched to a gene; V was cut back by 6 bases and J by 2 bases. From germline, CDR1 is SNHLY and CDR2 FYNNEI. There are 14 residues in the CDR3.

The CDR3 spells CASSQDLGVGYTF. The CDR3, as DNA: TGTGCCAGCAGCCAAGATCTGGGAGTTGGCTACACCTTC. The rearrangement joins TRBV14 to TRBJ1-2; D not certain. The CDR3 is made up of 13 amino acids. The V and J ends lost 0 bases and 7 bases respectively, with 9 bases between them. Germline V gene data show CDR1 as SGHDN and CDR2 as FVKESK.

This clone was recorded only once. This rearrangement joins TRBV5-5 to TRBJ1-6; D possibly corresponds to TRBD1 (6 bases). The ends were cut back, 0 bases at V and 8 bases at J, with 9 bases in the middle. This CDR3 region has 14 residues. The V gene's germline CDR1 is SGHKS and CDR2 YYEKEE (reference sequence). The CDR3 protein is CASSLDRADSPLHF. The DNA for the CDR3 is TGTGCCAGCAGCTTGGACAGGGCTGATTCACCCCTCCACTTT. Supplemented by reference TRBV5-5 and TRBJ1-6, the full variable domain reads DAGVTQSPTHLIKTRGQQVTLRCSPISGHKSVSWYQQVLGQGPQFIFQYYEKEERGRGNFPDRFSARQFPNYSSELNVNALLLGDSALYLCASSLDRADSPLHFGNGTRLTVT.

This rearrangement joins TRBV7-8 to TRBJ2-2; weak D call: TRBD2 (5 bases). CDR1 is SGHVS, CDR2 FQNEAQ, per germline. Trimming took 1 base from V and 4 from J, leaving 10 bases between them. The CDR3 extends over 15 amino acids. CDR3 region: CASSLVGGLTGELFF. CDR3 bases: TGTGCCAGCAGCTTAGTCGGCGGACTCACCGGGGAGCTGTTTTTT. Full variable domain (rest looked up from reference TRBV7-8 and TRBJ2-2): GAGVSQSPRYKVAKRGQDVALRCDPISGHVSLFWYQQALGQGPEFLTYFQNEAQLDKSGLPSDRFFAERPEGSVSTLKIQRTQQEDSAVYLCASSLVGGLTGELFFGEGSRLTVL.

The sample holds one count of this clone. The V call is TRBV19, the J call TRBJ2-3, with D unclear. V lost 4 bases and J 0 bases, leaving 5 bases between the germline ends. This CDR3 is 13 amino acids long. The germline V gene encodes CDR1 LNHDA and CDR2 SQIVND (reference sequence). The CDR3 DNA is TGTGCCAGTAGTAGGCCTAGCACAGATACGCAGTATTTT. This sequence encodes CASSRPSTDTQYF.

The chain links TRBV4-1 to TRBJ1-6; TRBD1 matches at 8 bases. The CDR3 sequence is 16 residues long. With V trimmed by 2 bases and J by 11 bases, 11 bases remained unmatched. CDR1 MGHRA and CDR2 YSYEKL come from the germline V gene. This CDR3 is CASSQFNQGAGAPLHF. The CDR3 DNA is TGCGCCAGCAGCCAATTTAACCAGGGGGCTGGGGCACCCCTCCACTTT.